This T cell receptor beta chain was obtained from a study of T cells in Graves' hyperthyroidism and ophthalmopathy. Uncontrolled infection, other autoimmune disease, pregnancy or lactation barred patients from enrollment. Amplification of TCR beta CDR3 regions was performed using RNA transcripts as template. TCR CDR3 underwent first-round RT-PCR with the HTBI primer set. Via MiXCR, TCRdb re-called the multiplex PCR reads, giving one row per CDR3 protein. Of around 400,000 distinct CDR3 sequences detected, 20% to 25% appear once; the ten largest clones hold 73%. The CDR3 is 17 amino acids. Germline V lookup: CDR1 SGHTA, CDR2 FQGNSA. With 2 bases removed from V and 4 bases from J, the gap between germline ends came to 20 bases.

This sequence joins TRBV7-2 and TRBJ2-5; perhaps TRBD1 as D (6 bases). This sequence was found in a man in his fifties with Graves' hyperthyroidism. Sequencing was done on a sample of blood. The CDR3 protein is CASSLNPPRGYVETQYF. CDR3 nucleotides: TGTGCCAGCAGCTTAAACCCCCCCAGGGGTTACGTAGAGACCCAGTACTTC.